This note documents a single TCR beta chain sequence. The entry originates in a study of OX40 agonist ivuxolimab in advanced cancers. Across the study: Ivuxolimab, an antibody acting as an agonist of OX40 (CD134), was used to treat patients. From roughly 20 to 79 years was the age range, with a mean of around 54 years, and around 84% were male.

Generated by immunoSEQ multiplex PCR, the TCRdb table keeps only in-frame clones and is missing some. Found here are around 69,000 clones, roughly 82% of them singletons; the top ten hold approximately 1.5%. V was cut by 11 bases and J by 2 bases, with 11 bases left in between. Germline V gives CDR1 SNHLY, CDR2 FYNNEI. CDR3 length: 12 amino acids. Sample: CD4+ or CD8+ T cells sorted from blood, taken in a trial of the OX40 agonist ivuxolimab. The chain carries TRBV2 and TRBJ2-3; the D gene is possibly TRBD2 (5 bases). The receptor comes from an adult with an advanced solid tumor such as melanoma, head and neck, liver or kidney cancer. The CDR3 DNA is TGTGCCGGAGCGGAGAACACAGATACGCAGTATTTT. This encodes CAGAENTDTQYF.